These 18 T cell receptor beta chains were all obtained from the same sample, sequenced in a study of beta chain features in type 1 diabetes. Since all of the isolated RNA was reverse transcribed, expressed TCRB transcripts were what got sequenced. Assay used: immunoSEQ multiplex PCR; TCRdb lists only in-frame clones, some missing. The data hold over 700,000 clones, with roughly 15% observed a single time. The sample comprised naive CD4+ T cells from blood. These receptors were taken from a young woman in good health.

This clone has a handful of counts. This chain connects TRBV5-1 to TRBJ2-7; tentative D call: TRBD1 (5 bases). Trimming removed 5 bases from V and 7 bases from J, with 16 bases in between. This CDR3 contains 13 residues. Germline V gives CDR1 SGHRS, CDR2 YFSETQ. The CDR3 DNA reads TGCGCCAGCAGTAAGGGGCCCCTCGAGGAGCAGTACTTC. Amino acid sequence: CASSKGPLEEQYF.

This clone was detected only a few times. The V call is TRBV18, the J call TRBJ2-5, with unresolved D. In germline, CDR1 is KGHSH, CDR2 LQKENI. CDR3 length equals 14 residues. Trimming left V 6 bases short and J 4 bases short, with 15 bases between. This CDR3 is CASSPMMGRETQYF. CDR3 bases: TGTGCCAGCTCCCCGATGATGGGTAGAGAGACCCAGTACTTC.

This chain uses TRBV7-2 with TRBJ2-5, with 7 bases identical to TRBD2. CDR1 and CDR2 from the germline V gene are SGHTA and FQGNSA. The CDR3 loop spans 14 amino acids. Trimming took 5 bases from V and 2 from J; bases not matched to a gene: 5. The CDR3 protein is CASSARGRQETQYF. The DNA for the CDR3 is TGTGCCAGCAGCGCACGCGGGAGACAAGAGACCCAGTACTTC.

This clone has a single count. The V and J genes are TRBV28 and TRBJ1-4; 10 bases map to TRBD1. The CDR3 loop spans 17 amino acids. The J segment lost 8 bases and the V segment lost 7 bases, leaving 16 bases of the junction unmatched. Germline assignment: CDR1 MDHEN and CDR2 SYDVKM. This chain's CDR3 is CASTTKTGGGMGEKLFF. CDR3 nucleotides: TGTGCCAGCACTACTAAGACAGGGGGCGGCATGGGGGAAAAACTGTTTTTT.

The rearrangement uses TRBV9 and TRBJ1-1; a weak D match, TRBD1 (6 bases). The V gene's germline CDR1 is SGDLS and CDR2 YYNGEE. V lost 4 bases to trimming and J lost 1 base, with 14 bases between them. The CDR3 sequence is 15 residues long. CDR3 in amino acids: CASSRAGAENTEAFF. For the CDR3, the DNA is TGTGCCAGCAGCCGGGCAGGGGCTGAGAACACTGAAGCTTTCTTT. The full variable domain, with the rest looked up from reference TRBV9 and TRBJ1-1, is DSGVTQTPKHLITATGQRVTLRCSPRSGDLSVYWYQQSLDQGLQFLIQYYNGEERAKGNILERFSAQQFPDLHSELNLSSLELGDSALYFCASSRAGAENTEAFFGQGTRLTVV.

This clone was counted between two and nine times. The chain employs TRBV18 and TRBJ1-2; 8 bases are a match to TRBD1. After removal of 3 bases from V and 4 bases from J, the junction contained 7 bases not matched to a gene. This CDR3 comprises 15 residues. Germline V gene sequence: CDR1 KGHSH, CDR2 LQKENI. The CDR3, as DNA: TGTGCCAGCTCACCGATGGACAGGGACGTCTATGGCTACACCTTC. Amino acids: CASSPMDRDVYGYTF.

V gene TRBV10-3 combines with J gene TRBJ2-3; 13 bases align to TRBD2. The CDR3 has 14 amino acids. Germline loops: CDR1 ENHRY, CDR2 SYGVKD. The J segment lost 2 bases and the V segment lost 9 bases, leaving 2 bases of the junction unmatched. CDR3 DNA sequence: TGTGCCATACTAGCGGGAGGGAACACAGATACGCAGTATTTT. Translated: CAILAGGNTDTQYF.

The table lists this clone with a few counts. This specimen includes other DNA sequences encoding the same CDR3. CDR3 nucleotide sequence: TGTGCCAGCAGTCGGGCCGGGGAGCTGTTTTTT. It specifies CASSRAGELFF. This chain links TRBV6-5 with TRBJ2-2; no firm D call. The CDR3 length is 11 residues. The V gene's germline CDR1 is MNHEY and CDR2 SVGAGI. V lost 5 bases and J lost 6, with 4 bases in between.

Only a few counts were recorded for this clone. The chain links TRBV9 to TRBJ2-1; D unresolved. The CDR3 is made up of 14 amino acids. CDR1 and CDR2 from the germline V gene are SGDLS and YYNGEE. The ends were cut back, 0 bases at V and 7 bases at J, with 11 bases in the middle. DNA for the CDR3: TGTGCCAGCAGCGTAGGGACCAGAAAGAATGAGCAGTTCTTC. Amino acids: CASSVGTRKNEQFF.

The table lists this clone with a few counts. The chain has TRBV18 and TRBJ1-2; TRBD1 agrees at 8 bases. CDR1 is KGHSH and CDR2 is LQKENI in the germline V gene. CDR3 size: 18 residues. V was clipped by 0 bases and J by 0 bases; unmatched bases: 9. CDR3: CASSPPGTGASTNYGYTF. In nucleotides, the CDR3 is TGTGCCAGCTCACCACCCGGGACAGGAGCGTCTACTAACTATGGCTACACCTTC. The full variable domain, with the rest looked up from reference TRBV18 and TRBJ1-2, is NAGVMQNPRHLVRRRGQEARLRCSPMKGHSHVYWYRQLPEEGLKFMVYLQKENIIDESGMPKERFSAEFPKEGPSILRIQQVVRGDSAAYFCASSPPGTGASTNYGYTFGSGTRLTVV.

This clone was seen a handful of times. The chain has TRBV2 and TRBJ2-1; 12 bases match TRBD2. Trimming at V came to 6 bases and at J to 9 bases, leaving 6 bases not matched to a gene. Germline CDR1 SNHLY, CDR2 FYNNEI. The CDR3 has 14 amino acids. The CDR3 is CASRYTSGRSEQFF. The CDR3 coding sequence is TGTGCCAGCAGATACACTAGCGGGAGGAGTGAGCAGTTCTTC.

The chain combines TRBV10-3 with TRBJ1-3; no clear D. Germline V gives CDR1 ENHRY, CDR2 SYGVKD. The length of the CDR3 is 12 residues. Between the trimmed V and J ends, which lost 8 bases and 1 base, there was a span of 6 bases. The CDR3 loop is CAISGSGNTIYF. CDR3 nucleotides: TGTGCCATCTCGGGATCTGGAAACACCATATATTTT.

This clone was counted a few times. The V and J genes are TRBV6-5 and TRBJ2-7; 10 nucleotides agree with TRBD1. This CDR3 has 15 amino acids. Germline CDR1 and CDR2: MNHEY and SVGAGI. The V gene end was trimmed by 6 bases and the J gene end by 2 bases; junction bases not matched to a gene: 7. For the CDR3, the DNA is TGTGCCAGCAGAGGGGCTGGGACAGGGGCCTACGAGCAGTACTTC. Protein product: CASRGAGTGAYEQYF.

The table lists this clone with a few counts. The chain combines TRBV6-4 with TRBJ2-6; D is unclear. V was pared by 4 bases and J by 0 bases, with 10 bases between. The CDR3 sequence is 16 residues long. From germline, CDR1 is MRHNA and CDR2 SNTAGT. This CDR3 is CASSVSLSSGANVLTF. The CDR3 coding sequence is TGTGCCAGCAGTGTGAGTCTCTCCTCTGGGGCCAACGTCCTGACTTTC.

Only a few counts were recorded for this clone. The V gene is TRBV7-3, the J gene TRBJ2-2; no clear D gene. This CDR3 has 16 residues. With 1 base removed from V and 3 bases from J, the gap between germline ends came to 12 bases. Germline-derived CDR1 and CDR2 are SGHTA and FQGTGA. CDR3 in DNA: TGTGCCAGCAGCTTAATGGGCAGGAGAGACACCGGGGAGCTGTTTTTT. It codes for CASSLMGRRDTGELFF.

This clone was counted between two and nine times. The CDR3 sequence is CASSDSWDQHRGSETQYF. Written as DNA, the CDR3 is TGTGCCAGCAGCGACTCATGGGACCAGCACAGGGGGTCAGAGACCCAGTACTTC. This sequence joins TRBV14 and TRBJ2-5, with 8 bases matching TRBD1. V shed 5 bases, J shed 4 bases, and the junction held 18 bases outside the gene matches. Germline V gene lookup returns CDR1 SGHDN and CDR2 FVKESK. CDR3 length equals 18 residues. Drawing the rest from reference TRBV14 and TRBJ2-5, the complete variable domain is EAGVTQFPSHSVIEKGQTVTLRCDPISGHDNLYWYRRVMGKEIKFLLHFVKESKQDESGMPNNRFLAERTGGTYSTLKVQPAELEDSGVYFCASSDSWDQHRGSETQYFGPGTRLLVL.

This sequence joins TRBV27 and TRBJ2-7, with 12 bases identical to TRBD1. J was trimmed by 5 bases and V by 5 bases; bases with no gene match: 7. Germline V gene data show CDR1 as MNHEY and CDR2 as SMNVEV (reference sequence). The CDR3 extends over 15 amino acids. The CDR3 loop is CASSTPGQGAHEQYF. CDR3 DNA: TGTGCCAGCAGTACCCCGGGACAGGGGGCCCACGAGCAGTACTTC.

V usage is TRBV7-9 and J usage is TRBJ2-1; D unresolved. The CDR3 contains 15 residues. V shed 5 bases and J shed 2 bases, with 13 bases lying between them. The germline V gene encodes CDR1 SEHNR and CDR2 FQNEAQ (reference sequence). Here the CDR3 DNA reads TGTGCCAGCAGCCCTTTGGGTATAGCCTACAATGAGCAGTTCTTC. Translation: CASSPLGIAYNEQFF.